This T cell receptor (beta chain) emerged from a study of CD8 T cells in Susac syndrome. There are 14 residues in the CDR3. V shed 0 bases and J shed 0 bases, with 6 bases lying between them. The germline CDR1 and CDR2 sequences are SGDLS and YYNGEE. An amount of RNA that ranged from roughly 0.45 to 1 ug was reverse transcribed with random hexamers. TCRdb called the immunoSEQ multiplex PCR reads again in MiXCR, with one record for every CDR3 protein. The sample contains around 120,000 distinct CDR3 sequences, approximately 94% of which appear only once. This clonotype appeared a single time. The chain uses TRBV9 and TRBJ1-2; D not resolved. The receptor was isolated from a human donor with multiple sclerosis. The sequenced material came from CD4+ T cells from PBMCs. In DNA, the CDR3 is TGTGCCAGCAGCGTAGGACCGGCTAACTATGGCTACACCTTC. This sequence encodes CASSVGPANYGYTF.